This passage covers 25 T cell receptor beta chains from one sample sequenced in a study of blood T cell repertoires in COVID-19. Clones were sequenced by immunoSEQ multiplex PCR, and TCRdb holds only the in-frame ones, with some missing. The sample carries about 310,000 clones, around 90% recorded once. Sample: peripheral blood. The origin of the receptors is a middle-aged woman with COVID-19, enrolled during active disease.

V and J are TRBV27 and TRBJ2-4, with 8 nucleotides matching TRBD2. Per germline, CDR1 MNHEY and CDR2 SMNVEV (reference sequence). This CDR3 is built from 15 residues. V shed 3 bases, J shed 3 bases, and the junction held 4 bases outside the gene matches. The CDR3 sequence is CASSFREGLKNIQYF. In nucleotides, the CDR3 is TGTGCCAGCAGTTTCCGGGAGGGCCTCAAAAACATTCAGTACTTC.

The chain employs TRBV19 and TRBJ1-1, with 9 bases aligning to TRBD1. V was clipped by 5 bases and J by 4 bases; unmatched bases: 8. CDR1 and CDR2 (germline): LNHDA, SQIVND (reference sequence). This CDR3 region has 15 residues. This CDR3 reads CASSPLDRGATEAFF. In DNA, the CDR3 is TGTGCCAGTAGTCCTTTGGACAGGGGAGCCACTGAAGCTTTCTTT.

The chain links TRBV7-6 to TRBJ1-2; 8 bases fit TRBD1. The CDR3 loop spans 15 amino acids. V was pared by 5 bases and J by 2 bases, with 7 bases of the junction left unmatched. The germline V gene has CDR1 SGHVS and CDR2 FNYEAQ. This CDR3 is CASSDRQGRNYGYTF. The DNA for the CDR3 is TGTGCCAGCAGCGACCGACAGGGGAGGAACTATGGCTACACCTTC.

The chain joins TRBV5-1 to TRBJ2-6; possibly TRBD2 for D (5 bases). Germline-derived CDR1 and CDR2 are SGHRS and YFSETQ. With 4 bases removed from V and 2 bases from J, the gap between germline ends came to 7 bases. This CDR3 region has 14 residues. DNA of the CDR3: TGCGCCAGCAGCCCGGGAACTGGGGCCAACGTCCTGACTTTC. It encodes CASSPGTGANVLTF.

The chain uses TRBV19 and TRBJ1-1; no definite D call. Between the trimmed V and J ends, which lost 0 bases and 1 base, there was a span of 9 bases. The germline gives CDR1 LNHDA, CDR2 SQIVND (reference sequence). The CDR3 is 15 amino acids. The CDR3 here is CASSIEGRTNTEAFF. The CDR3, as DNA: TGTGCCAGTAGTATAGAGGGCCGAACGAACACTGAAGCTTTCTTT. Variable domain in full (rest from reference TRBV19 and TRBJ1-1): DGGITQSPKYLFRKEGQNVTLSCEQNLNHDAMYWYRQDPGQGLRLIYYSQIVNDFQKGDIAEGYSVSREKKESFPLTVTSAQKNPTAFYLCASSIEGRTNTEAFFGQGTRLTVV.

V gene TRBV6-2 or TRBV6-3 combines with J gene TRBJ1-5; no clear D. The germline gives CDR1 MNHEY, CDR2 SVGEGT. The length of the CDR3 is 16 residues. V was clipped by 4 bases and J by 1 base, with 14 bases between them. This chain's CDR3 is CASSSRVRESNQPQHF. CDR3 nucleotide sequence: TGTGCCAGCAGTTCTCGGGTGAGAGAAAGCAATCAGCCCCAGCATTTT.

The CDR3 is CASSFDSGGIGWQFF. CDR3 bases: TGTGCCAGCAGTTTTGATAGCGGGGGGATTGGTTGGCAGTTCTTC. The chain has TRBV28 and TRBJ2-1, with TRBD2 identical over 10 bases. V trimming: 3 bases; J trimming: 12 bases; junction bases outside the gene matches: 11. Looked up from germline, CDR1 is MDHEN and CDR2 is SYDVKM. This CDR3 contains 15 residues.

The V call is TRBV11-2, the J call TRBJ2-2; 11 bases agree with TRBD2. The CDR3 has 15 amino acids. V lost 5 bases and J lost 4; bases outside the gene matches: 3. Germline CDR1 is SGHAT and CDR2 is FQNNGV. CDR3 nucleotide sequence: TGTGCCAGCAGCACCGGGACTAGCGGCACCGGGGAGCTGTTTTTT. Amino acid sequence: CASSTGTSGTGELFF.

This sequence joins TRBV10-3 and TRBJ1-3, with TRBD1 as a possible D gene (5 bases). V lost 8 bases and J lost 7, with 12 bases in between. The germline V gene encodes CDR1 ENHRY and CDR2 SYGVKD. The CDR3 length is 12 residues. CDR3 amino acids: CAISVPGNTIYF. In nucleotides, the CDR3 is TGTGCCATCTCTGTTCCAGGGAACACCATATATTTT.

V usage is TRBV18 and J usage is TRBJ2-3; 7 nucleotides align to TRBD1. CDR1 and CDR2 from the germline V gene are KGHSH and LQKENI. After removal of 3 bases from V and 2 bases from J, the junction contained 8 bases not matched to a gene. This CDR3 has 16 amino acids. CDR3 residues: CASSPVTGPATDTQYF. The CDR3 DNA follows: TGTGCCAGCTCACCGGTGACAGGGCCAGCCACAGATACGCAGTATTTT.

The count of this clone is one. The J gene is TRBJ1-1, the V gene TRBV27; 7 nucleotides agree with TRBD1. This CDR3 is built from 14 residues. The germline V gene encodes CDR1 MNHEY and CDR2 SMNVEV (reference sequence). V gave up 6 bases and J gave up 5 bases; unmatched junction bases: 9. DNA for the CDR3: TGTGCCAGCAGGGAGTGGAGGGGGCGGACTGAAGCTTTCTTT. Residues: CASREWRGRTEAFF.

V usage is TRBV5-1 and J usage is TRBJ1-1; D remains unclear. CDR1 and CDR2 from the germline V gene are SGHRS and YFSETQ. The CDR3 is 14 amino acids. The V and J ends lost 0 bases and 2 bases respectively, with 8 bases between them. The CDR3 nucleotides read TGCGCCAGCAGCTTGGAACTATTCAACACTGAAGCTTTCTTT. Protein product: CASSLELFNTEAFF.

CDR3 bases: TGTGCCAGCAGCTTAAGTACTAGCGAGCAAGAGACCCAGTACTTC. Protein sequence: CASSLSTSEQETQYF. This chain joins TRBV7-9 and TRBJ2-5, with 7 bases matching TRBD2. Looked up from germline, CDR1 is SEHNR and CDR2 is FQNEAQ (reference sequence). CDR3 length: 15 residues. The trim removed 2 bases at V and 2 bases at J, leaving 5 bases unmatched.

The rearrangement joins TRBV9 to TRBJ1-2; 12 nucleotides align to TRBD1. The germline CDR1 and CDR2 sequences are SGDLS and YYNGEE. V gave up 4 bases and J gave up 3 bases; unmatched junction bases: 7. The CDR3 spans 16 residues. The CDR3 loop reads CASSFGTGGKDYGYTF. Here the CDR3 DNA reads TGTGCCAGCAGCTTTGGGACAGGGGGCAAGGACTATGGCTACACCTTC.

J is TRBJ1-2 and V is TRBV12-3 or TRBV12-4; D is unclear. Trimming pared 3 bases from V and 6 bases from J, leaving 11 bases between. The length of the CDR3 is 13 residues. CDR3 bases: TGTGCCAGCAGTTTCCGGGAATGGGATGGCTACACCTTC. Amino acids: CASSFREWDGYTF.

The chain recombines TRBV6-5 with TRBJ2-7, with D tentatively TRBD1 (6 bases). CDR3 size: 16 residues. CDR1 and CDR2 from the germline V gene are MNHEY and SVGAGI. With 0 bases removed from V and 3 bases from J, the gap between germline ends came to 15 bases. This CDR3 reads CASSYSKDSRIYEQYF. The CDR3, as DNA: TGTGCCAGCAGTTACTCGAAGGACAGCCGGATCTACGAGCAGTACTTC.

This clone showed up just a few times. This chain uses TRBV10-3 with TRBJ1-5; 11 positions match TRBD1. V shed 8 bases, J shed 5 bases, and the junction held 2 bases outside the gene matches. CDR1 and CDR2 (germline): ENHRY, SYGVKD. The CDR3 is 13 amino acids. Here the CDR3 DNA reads TGTGCCATCCGGGGACAGGGGGATCAGCCCCAGCATTTT. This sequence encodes CAIRGQGDQPQHF.

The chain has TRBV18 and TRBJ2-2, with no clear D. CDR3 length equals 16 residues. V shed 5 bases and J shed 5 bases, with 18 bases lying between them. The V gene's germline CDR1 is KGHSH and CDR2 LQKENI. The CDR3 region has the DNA TGTGCCAGCTCATTCAGATCAGGAAGAGAAACCGGGGAGCTGTTTTTT. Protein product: CASSFRSGRETGELFF.

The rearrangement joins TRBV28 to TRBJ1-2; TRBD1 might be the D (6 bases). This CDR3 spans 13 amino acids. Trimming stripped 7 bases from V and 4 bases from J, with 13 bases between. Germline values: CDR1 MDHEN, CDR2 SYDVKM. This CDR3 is CASTPGGPYGYTF. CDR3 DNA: TGTGCCAGCACTCCGGGGGGGCCCTATGGCTACACCTTC.

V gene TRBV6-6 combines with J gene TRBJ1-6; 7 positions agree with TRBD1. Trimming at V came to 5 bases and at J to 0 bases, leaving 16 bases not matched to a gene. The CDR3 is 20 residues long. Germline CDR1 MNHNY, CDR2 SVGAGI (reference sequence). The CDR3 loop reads CASSPRSTGETSSYNSPLHF. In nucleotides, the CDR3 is TGTGCCAGCAGTCCACGATCAACAGGGGAAACTAGCTCCTATAATTCACCCCTCCACTTT.

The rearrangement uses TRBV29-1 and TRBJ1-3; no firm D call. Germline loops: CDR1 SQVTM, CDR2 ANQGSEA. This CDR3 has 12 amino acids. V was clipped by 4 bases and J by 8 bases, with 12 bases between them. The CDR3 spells CSVAWNRDTIYF. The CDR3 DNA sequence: TGCAGCGTTGCTTGGAACCGGGACACCATATATTTT. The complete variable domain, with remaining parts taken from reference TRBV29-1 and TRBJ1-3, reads SAVISQKPSRDICQRGTSLTIQCQVDSQVTMMFWYRQQPGQSLTLIATANQGSEATYESGFVIDKFPISRPNLTFSTLTVSNMSPEDSSIYLCSVAWNRDTIYFGEGSWLTVV.

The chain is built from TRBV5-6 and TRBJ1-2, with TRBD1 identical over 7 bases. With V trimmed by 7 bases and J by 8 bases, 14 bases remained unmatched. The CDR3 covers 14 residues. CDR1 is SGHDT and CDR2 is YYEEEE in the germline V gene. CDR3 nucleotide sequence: TGTGCCAGCTTAGGAGGGGGACAGCTCTACGGCTACACCTTC. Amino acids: CASLGGGQLYGYTF.

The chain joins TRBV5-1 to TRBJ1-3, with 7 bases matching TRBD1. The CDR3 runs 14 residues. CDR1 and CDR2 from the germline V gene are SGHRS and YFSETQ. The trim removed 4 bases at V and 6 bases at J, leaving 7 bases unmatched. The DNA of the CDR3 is TGCGCCAGCAGCACGGGACAGCGCCTAAACACCATATATTTT. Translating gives CASSTGQRLNTIYF.

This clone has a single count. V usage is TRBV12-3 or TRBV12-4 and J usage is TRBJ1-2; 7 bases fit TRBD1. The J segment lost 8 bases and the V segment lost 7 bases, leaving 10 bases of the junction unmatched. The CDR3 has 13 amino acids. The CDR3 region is CASTRSGTDGYTF. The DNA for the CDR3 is TGTGCCAGCACTAGATCCGGGACAGACGGCTACACCTTC.

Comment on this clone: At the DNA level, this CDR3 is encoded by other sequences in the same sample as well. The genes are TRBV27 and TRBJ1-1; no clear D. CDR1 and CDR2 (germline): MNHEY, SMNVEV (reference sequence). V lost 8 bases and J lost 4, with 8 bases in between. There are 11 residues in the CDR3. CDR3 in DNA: TGTGCCAGCGCTAGCGGCACTGAAGCTTTCTTT. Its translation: CASASGTEAFF.